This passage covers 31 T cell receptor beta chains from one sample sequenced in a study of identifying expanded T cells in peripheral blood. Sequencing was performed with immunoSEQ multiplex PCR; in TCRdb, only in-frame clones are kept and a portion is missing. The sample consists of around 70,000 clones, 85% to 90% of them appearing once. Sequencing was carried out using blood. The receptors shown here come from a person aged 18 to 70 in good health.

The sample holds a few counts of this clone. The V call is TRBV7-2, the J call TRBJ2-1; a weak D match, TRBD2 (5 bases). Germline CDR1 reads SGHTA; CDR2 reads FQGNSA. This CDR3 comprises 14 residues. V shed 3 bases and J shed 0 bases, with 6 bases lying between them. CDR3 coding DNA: TGTGCCAGCAGCTTGAGCGGCTCCTACAATGAGCAGTTCTTC. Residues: CASSLSGSYNEQFF.

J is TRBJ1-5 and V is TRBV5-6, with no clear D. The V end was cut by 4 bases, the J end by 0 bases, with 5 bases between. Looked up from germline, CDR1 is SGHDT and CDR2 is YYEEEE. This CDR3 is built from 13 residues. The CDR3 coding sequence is TGTGCCAGCAGCCGGAATAGCAATCAGCCCCAGCATTTT. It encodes CASSRNSNQPQHF.

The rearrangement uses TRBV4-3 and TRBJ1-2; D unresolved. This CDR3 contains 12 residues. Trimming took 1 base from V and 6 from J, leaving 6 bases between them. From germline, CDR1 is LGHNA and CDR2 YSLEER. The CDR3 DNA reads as TGCGCCAGCAGCCAAGCCGGAAATGGCTACACCTTC. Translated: CASSQAGNGYTF.

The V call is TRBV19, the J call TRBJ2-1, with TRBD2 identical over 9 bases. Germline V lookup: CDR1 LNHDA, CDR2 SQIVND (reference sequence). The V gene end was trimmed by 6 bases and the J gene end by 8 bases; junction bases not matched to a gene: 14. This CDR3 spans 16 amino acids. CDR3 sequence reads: CASSDPGTSSSYEQFF. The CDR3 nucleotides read TGTGCCAGTAGCGACCCCGGGACTAGCAGTTCGTATGAGCAGTTCTTC.

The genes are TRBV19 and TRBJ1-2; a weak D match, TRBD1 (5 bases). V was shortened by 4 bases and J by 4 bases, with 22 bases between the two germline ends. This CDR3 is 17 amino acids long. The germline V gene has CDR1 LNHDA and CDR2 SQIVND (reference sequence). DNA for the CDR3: TGTGCCAGTAGTAAAATCACAGGAGGAGGACGGAGCTATGGCTACACCTTC. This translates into CASSKITGGGRSYGYTF. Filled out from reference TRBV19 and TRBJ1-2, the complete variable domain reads DGGITQSPKYLFRKEGQNVTLSCEQNLNHDAMYWYRQDPGQGLRLIYYSQIVNDFQKGDIAEGYSVSREKKESFPLTVTSAQKNPTAFYLCASSKITGGGRSYGYTFGSGTRLTVV.

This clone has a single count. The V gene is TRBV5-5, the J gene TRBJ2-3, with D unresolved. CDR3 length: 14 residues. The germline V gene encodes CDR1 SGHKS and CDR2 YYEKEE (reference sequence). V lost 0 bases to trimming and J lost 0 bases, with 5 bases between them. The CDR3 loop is CASSLARSTDTQYF. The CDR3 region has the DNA TGTGCCAGCAGCTTGGCGCGTAGCACAGATACGCAGTATTTT.

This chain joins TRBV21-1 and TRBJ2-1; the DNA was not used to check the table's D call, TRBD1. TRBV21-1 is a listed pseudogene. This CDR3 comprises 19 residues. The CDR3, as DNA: TGTGCCAGCAGCAAAATCGACAGGGGGCACATGAATCTCTACAATGAGCAGTTCTTC. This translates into CASSKIDRGHMNLYNEQFF.

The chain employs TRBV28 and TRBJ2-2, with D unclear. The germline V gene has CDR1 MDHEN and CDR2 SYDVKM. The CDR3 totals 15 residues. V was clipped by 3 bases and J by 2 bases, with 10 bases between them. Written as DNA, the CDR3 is TGTGCCAGCAGTTTTAGGTTTGGTAACACCGGGGAGCTGTTTTTT. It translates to CASSFRFGNTGELFF.

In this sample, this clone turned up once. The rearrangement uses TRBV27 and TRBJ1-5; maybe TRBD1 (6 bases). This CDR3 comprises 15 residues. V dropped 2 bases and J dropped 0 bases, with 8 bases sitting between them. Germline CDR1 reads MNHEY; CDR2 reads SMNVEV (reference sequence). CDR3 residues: CASSLTGYSNQPQHF. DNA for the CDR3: TGTGCCAGCAGTTTAACAGGGTATAGCAATCAGCCCCAGCATTTT.

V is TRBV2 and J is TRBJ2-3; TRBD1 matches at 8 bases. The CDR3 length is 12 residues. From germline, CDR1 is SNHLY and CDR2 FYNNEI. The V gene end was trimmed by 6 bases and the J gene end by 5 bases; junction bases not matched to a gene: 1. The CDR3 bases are TGTGCCAGCAGAGACAGGGGAGATACGCAGTATTTT. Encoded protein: CASRDRGDTQYF.

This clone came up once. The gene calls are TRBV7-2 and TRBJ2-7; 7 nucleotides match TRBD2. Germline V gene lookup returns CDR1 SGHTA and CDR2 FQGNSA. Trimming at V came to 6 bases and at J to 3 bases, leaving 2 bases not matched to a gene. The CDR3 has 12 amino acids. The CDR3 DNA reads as TGTGCCAGCAGATCTAGCGGCTACGAGCAGTACTTC. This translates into CASRSSGYEQYF. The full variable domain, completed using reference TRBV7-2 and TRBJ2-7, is GAGVSQSPSNKVTEKGKDVELRCDPISGHTALYWYRQSLGQGLEFLIYFQGNSAPDKSGLPSDRFSAERTGGSVSTLTIQRTQQEDSAVYLCASRSSGYEQYFGPGTRLTVT.

The chain's CDR3 is CASSPRQGLGPDTQYF. CDR3 sequence (DNA): TGTGCCAGCAGTCCGAGACAGGGATTGGGCCCAGATACGCAGTATTTT. The V call is TRBV28, the J call TRBJ2-3, with 7 nucleotides matching TRBD1. The CDR3 consists of 16 residues. After removal of 5 bases from V and 4 bases from J, the junction contained 12 bases not matched to a gene. Germline-derived CDR1 and CDR2 are MDHEN and SYDVKM.

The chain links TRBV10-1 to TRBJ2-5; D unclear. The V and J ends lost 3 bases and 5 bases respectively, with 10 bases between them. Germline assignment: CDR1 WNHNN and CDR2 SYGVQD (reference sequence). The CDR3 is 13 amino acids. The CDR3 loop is CASSDKPGETQYF. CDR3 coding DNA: TGCGCCAGCAGTGATAAACCCGGGGAGACCCAGTACTTC.

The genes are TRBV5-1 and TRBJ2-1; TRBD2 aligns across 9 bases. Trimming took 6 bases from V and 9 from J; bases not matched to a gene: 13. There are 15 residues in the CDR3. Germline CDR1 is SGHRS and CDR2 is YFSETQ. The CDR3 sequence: CASTPGGLAGSEQFF. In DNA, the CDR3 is TGCGCCAGCACCCCTGGCGGGCTAGCGGGGAGTGAGCAGTTCTTC.

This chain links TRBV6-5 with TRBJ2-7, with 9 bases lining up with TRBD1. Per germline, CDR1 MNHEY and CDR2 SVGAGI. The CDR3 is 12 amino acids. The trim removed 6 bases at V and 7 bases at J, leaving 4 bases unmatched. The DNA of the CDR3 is TGTGCCAGCAGACAGGGGGCGGGGGAGCAGTACTTC. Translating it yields CASRQGAGEQYF.

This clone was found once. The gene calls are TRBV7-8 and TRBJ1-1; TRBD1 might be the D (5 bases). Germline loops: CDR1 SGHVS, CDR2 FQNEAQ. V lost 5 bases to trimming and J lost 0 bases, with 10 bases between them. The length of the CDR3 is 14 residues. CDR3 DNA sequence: TGTGCCAGCAGCCTGACAGCTTTGAACACTGAAGCTTTCTTT. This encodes CASSLTALNTEAFF.

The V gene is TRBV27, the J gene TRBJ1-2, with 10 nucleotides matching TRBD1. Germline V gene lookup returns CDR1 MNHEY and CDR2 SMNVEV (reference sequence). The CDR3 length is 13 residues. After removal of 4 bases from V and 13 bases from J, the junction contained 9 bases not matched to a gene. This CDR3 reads CASSSSGTGVRTF. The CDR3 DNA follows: TGTGCCAGCAGTTCTTCCGGGACAGGGGTGCGCACCTTC.

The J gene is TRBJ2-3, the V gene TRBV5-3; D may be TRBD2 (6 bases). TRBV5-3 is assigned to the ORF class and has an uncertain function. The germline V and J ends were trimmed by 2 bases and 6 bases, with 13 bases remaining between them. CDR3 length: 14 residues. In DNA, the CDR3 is TGTGCCAGAAGCTTCAACGGGAGCCCCGATACGCAGTATTTT. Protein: CARSFNGSPDTQYF.

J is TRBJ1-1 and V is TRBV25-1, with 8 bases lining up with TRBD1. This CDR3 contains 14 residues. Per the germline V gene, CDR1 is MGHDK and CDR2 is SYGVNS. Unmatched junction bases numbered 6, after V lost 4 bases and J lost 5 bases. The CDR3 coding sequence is TGTGCCAGCAGTGGGACAGGGAGAGGTACTGAAGCTTTCTTT. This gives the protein CASSGTGRGTEAFF.

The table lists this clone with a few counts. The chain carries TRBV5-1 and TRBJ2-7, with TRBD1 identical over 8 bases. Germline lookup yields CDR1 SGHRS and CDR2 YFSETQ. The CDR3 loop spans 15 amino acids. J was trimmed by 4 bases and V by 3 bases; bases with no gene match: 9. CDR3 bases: TGCGCCAGCAGCTCTGAGCCACAGGGGGGATACGAGCAGTACTTC. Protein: CASSSEPQGGYEQYF.

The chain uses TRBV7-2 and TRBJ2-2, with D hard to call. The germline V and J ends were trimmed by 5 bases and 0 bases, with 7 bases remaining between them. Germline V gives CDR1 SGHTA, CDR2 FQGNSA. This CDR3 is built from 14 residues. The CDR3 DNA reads TGTGCCAGCAGCCATTCTACGAACACCGGGGAGCTGTTTTTT. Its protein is CASSHSTNTGELFF.

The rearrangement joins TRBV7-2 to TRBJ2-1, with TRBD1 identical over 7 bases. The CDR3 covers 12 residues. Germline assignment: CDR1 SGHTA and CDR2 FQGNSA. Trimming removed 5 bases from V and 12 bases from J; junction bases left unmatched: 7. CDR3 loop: CASSQRTGWQFF. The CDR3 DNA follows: TGTGCCAGCAGCCAACGGACAGGTTGGCAGTTCTTC.

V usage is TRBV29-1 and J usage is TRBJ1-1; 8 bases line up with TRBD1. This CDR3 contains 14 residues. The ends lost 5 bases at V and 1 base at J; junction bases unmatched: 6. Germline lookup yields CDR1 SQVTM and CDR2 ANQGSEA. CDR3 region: CSVWDRTPNTEAFF. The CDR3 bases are TGCAGCGTTTGGGACAGGACACCGAACACTGAAGCTTTCTTT.

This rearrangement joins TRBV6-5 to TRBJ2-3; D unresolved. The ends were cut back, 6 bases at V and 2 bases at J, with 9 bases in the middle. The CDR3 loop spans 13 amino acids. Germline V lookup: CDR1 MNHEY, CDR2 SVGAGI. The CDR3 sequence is CASRRTDTDTQYF. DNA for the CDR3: TGTGCCAGCAGGAGGACGGACACAGATACGCAGTATTTT.

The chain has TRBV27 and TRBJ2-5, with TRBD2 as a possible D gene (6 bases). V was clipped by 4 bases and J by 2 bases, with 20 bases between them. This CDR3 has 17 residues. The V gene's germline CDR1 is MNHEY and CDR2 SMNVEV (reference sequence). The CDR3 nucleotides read TGTGCCAGCAGTTCCCGCGGGGATAACGGTATACAAGAGACCCAGTACTTC. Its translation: CASSSRGDNGIQETQYF.

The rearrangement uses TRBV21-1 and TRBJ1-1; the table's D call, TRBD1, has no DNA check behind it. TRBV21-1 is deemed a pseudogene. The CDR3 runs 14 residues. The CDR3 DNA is TGTGCCAGCAGCTCAAAAAACAGGGCAACTGAAGCTTTCTTT. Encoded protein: CASSSKNRATEAFF.

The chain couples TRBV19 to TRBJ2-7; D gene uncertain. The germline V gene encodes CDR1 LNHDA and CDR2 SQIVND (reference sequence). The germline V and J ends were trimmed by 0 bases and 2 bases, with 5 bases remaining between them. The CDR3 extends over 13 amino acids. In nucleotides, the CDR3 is TGTGCCAGTAGTATAGATTCCGCCTACGAGCAGTACTTC. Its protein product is CASSIDSAYEQYF.

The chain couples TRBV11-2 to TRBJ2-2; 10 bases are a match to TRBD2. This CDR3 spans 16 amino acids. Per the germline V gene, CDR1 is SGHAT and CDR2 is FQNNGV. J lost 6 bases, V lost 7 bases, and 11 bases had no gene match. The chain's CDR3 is CASNEGLAGVPGELFF. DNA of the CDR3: TGTGCCAGCAACGAAGGGCTAGCGGGAGTGCCCGGGGAGCTGTTTTTT.

CDR3 protein: CASSSRTSGGAQTQYF. Here the CDR3 DNA reads TGTGCCAGCAGCTCCCGGACTAGCGGGGGGGCTCAGACCCAGTACTTC. The chain combines TRBV7-2 with TRBJ2-5; 15 nucleotides align to TRBD2. The J segment lost 6 bases and the V segment lost 4 bases, leaving 6 bases of the junction unmatched. The CDR3 has 16 amino acids. Germline lookup yields CDR1 SGHTA and CDR2 FQGNSA.

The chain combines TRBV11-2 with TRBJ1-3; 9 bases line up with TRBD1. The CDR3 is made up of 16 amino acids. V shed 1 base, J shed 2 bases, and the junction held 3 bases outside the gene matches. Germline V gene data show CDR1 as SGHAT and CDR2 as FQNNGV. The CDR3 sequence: CASSLATGGTGNTIYF. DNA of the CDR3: TGTGCCAGCAGCTTAGCAACAGGGGGCACTGGAAACACCATATATTTT.

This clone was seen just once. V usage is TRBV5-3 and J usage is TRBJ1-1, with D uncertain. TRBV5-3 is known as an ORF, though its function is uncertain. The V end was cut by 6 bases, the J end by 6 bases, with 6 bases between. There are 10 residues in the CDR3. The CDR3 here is CARNGSEAFF. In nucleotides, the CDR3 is TGTGCCAGAAATGGATCTGAAGCTTTCTTT.